The rows below give T cell receptor beta chains drawn from one sample of a study of response to subunit inactivated influenza vaccine. Using its own MiXCR run on the RT-PCR reads, TCRdb lists one record per CDR3 protein. Counted here are 500,000 to 600,000 distinct CDR3 sequences, about 11% occurring once; the ten biggest clones make up approximately 11%. A further study also used this sample, focusing on T cells expressing NK-cell markers.

The sample was PBMCs from blood, taken on the day of vaccination. These receptor sequences come from a man in his fifties who received an inactivated influenza vaccine. Both conserved end residues are part of each CDR3. The order of the fields is V gene, J gene, clone size, D gene, CDR3 DNA, CDR3 protein. A D gene is named only where the DNA matches it firmly. Clone size is shown for a subset of rows, as once, few, many or a class of expanded clone.

V gene: TRBV29-1; J gene: TRBJ2-4; clone size: many; D gene: -; CDR3 DNA: TGCAGCGTTGAACAGGGGACCAAAAACATTCAGTACTTC; CDR3 protein: CSVEQGTKNIQYF
V gene: TRBV5-1; J gene: TRBJ2-5; clone size: -; D gene: -; CDR3 DNA: TGCGCCAGCAGCGTGGTCGGCGGCGATGAGACCCAGTACTTC; CDR3 protein: CASSVVGGDETQYF
V gene: TRBV25-1; J gene: TRBJ2-6; clone size: -; D gene: -; CDR3 DNA: TGTGCCAGCAGTGGATGGTGGGGCCCTGGGGCCAACGTCCTGACTTTC; CDR3 protein: CASSGWWGPGANVLTF
V gene: TRBV5-1; J gene: TRBJ2-1; clone size: many; D gene: TRBD2; CDR3 DNA: TGCGCCAGCAGCTTTACTAGCGGGTACAATGAGCAGTTCTTC; CDR3 protein: CASSFTSGYNEQFF
V gene: TRBV29-1; J gene: TRBJ2-7; clone size: -; D gene: -; CDR3 DNA: TGCAGCGTTGTAAGTGGGAGGACCGCCTACGAGCAGTACTTC; CDR3 protein: CSVVSGRTAYEQYF
V gene: TRBV12-3/TRBV12-4; J gene: TRBJ1-2; clone size: few; D gene: -; CDR3 DNA: TGTGCCAGCAGTTTTCAGGGTCACTATGGCTACACCTTC; CDR3 protein: CASSFQGHYGYTF
V gene: TRBV7-9; J gene: TRBJ2-2; clone size: -; D gene: -; CDR3 DNA: TGTGCCAGCAGCTTCGGGGGTCTTGGGGAGCTGTTTTTT; CDR3 protein: CASSFGGLGELFF
V gene: TRBV5-6; J gene: TRBJ2-2; clone size: few; D gene: TRBD2; CDR3 DNA: TGTGCCAGCAGCTTTTTAGCGGGAGGCGACGGGGAGCTGTTTTTT; CDR3 protein: CASSFLAGGDGELFF
V gene: TRBV20-1; J gene: TRBJ2-7; clone size: -; D gene: TRBD1; CDR3 DNA: TGCAGTGCTTACTGGGACAGGGGATACGAGCAGTACTTC; CDR3 protein: CSAYWDRGYEQYF
V gene: TRBV7-2; J gene: TRBJ2-7; clone size: -; D gene: TRBD2; CDR3 DNA: TGTGCCAGCAGCTTACTGAGCGGGAGGGCCTCTGACGAGCAGTACTTC; CDR3 protein: CASSLLSGRASDEQYF
V gene: TRBV28; J gene: TRBJ1-5; clone size: -; D gene: -; CDR3 DNA: TGTGCCAGCAGCCAGCCTGTGGCCGTCAATCAGCCCCAGCATTTT; CDR3 protein: CASSQPVAVNQPQHF
V gene: TRBV29-1; J gene: TRBJ2-3; clone size: few; D gene: -; CDR3 DNA: TGCAGCGTTTTTATTAGCGGAGTCGTATACACAGATACGCAGTATTTT; CDR3 protein: CSVFISGVVYTDTQYF
V gene: TRBV5-1; J gene: TRBJ1-2; clone size: -; D gene: -; CDR3 DNA: TGCGCCAGCTCCTTGGGGGGCAATAACTATGGCTACACCTTC; CDR3 protein: CASSLGGNNYGYTF
V gene: TRBV10-3; J gene: TRBJ1-6; clone size: many; D gene: TRBD1; CDR3 DNA: TGTGCCACAAAGAGGACAGGGAATAATTCACCCCTCCACTTT; CDR3 protein: CATKRTGNNSPLHF
V gene: TRBV2; J gene: TRBJ2-1; clone size: -; D gene: -; CDR3 DNA: TGTGCCAGCAGTGAAGCATGGCATGAGCAGTTCTTC; CDR3 protein: CASSEAWHEQFF
V gene: TRBV29-1; J gene: TRBJ1-2; clone size: -; D gene: TRBD1; CDR3 DNA: TGCAGCGTTGAGCCCGATACCGGGACAGGGCCTAACTATGGCTACACCTTC; CDR3 protein: CSVEPDTGTGPNYGYTF
V gene: TRBV7-6; J gene: TRBJ2-3; clone size: -; D gene: -; CDR3 DNA: TGTGCCAGCAGCTTAGGACGGCAGGGCACAGATACGCAGTATTTT; CDR3 protein: CASSLGRQGTDTQYF
V gene: TRBV4-3; J gene: TRBJ2-2; clone size: many; D gene: -; CDR3 DNA: TGCGCCAGCAGCCAACTGTCGAACACCGGGGAGCTGTTTTTT; CDR3 protein: CASSQLSNTGELFF
V gene: TRBV14; J gene: TRBJ2-1; clone size: -; D gene: -; CDR3 DNA: TGTGCCAGCAGTCACACAAGGGGGGGTTTTTCCTACAATGAGCAGTTCTTC; CDR3 protein: CASSHTRGGFSYNEQFF
V gene: TRBV12-3/TRBV12-4; J gene: TRBJ2-3; clone size: few; D gene: -; CDR3 DNA: TGTGCCAGCAGGTTCGGCGGCACAGATACGCAGTATTTT; CDR3 protein: CASRFGGTDTQYF
V gene: TRBV6-1; J gene: TRBJ1-5; clone size: -; D gene: TRBD1; CDR3 DNA: TGTGCCAGCAGTGAAGGAACAGGGGGCGTGGAGTCCCAGCATTTT; CDR3 protein: CASSEGTGGVESQHF
V gene: TRBV5-6; J gene: TRBJ2-2; clone size: few; D gene: -; CDR3 DNA: TGTGCCAGCAGCTTGTTACAGAGGTTGAGCGGGGAGCTGTTTTTT; CDR3 protein: CASSLLQRLSGELFF
V gene: TRBV9; J gene: TRBJ2-5; clone size: few; D gene: -; CDR3 DNA: TGTGCCAGCAGCGTAGGGGTAGGGCCGGAGACCCAGTACTTC; CDR3 protein: CASSVGVGPETQYF
V gene: TRBV20-1; J gene: TRBJ2-7; clone size: few; D gene: -; CDR3 DNA: TGCAGTGCTAGGGCCGCAGGGGCGCACGAGCAGTACTTC; CDR3 protein: CSARAAGAHEQYF
V gene: TRBV7-2; J gene: TRBJ2-3; clone size: -; D gene: TRBD2; CDR3 DNA: TGTGCCAGCAGCTTGGAGGCGGGGGGGGGAGATACGCAGTATTTT; CDR3 protein: CASSLEAGGGDTQYF
V gene: TRBV6-2/TRBV6-3; J gene: TRBJ2-5; clone size: few; D gene: -; CDR3 DNA: TGTGCCAGCAGTCCTACGATGTACCAAGAGACCCAGTACTTC; CDR3 protein: CASSPTMYQETQYF
V gene: TRBV6-2/TRBV6-3; J gene: TRBJ1-1; clone size: few; D gene: -; CDR3 DNA: TGTGCCAGCAGTTACGAACCGGCGTGGGAGAACACTGAAGCTTTCTTT; CDR3 protein: CASSYEPAWENTEAFF
V gene: TRBV11-2; J gene: TRBJ2-7; clone size: -; D gene: -; CDR3 DNA: TGTGCCAGCAGCTTAGGGGCAGAGGAGCAGTACTTC; CDR3 protein: CASSLGAEEQYF
V gene: TRBV28; J gene: TRBJ2-2; clone size: few; D gene: -; CDR3 DNA: TGTGCCACGCGAGAGGGGAAGCTGTTTTTT; CDR3 protein: CATREGKLFF
V gene: TRBV7-2; J gene: TRBJ2-1; clone size: few; D gene: TRBD2; CDR3 DNA: TGTGCCAGCAGCTTAGAAGCGGGAGCTCCGGGGGGGCAGTTCTTC; CDR3 protein: CASSLEAGAPGGQFF
V gene: TRBV6-5; J gene: TRBJ2-1; clone size: many; D gene: -; CDR3 DNA: TGTGCCAGCAGTTACTCGTTGGACTTCTTTTCGAGGGGCAATGAGCAGTTCTTC; CDR3 protein: CASSYSLDFFSRGNEQFF
V gene: TRBV9; J gene: TRBJ2-1; clone size: -; D gene: TRBD2; CDR3 DNA: TGTGCCAGCAGCATTTCACTAGCGGGGGTTGAGCAGTTCTTC; CDR3 protein: CASSISLAGVEQFF
V gene: TRBV18; J gene: TRBJ1-4; clone size: few; D gene: TRBD1; CDR3 DNA: TGTGCCAGCTCACCAAGGACAGGGATTAATGAAAAACTGTTTTTT; CDR3 protein: CASSPRTGINEKLFF
V gene: TRBV29-1; J gene: TRBJ2-3; clone size: medium-sized; D gene: TRBD2; CDR3 DNA: TGCAGCGTTGAATTCCTATCGGCAACGGGAGGGAGCACAGATACGCAGTATTTT; CDR3 protein: CSVEFLSATGGSTDTQYF
V gene: TRBV7-2; J gene: TRBJ2-2; clone size: many; D gene: -; CDR3 DNA: TGTGCCAGCAGTCCCCTAGGAACCGGGGAGCTGTTTTTT; CDR3 protein: CASSPLGTGELFF
V gene: TRBV9; J gene: TRBJ1-2; clone size: many; D gene: -; CDR3 DNA: TGTGCCAGCAGTCCCAGGCAGCTGGGCTATGGCTACACCTTC; CDR3 protein: CASSPRQLGYGYTF
V gene: TRBV12-3/TRBV12-4; J gene: TRBJ2-7; clone size: -; D gene: TRBD2; CDR3 DNA: TGTGCCAGCAGCTCTAGCGGGAGTAGCGACGAGCAGTACTTC; CDR3 protein: CASSSSGSSDEQYF
V gene: TRBV7-9; J gene: TRBJ2-5; clone size: few; D gene: -; CDR3 DNA: TGTGCCAGCAGCTTAGGACCACACATAATCGGCCAAGAGACCCAGTACTTC; CDR3 protein: CASSLGPHIIGQETQYF
V gene: TRBV20-1; J gene: TRBJ2-1; clone size: -; D gene: -; CDR3 DNA: TGCAGTGTTACAAGCCGGCGGGGCCTATACAATGAGCAGTTCTTC; CDR3 protein: CSVTSRRGLYNEQFF
V gene: TRBV10-3; J gene: TRBJ1-1; clone size: few; D gene: -; CDR3 DNA: TGTGCCATCAGTGAGAGGACACCTATGAACACTGAAGCTTTCTTT; CDR3 protein: CAISERTPMNTEAFF
V gene: TRBV7-6; J gene: TRBJ2-2; clone size: -; D gene: TRBD2; CDR3 DNA: TGTGCCAGCAGCTTCATTAGCGGGGGGCCCAACACCGGGGAGCTGTTTTTT; CDR3 protein: CASSFISGGPNTGELFF
V gene: TRBV6-2/TRBV6-3; J gene: TRBJ2-7; clone size: -; D gene: TRBD2; CDR3 DNA: TGTGCCAGCAAACTAGGACTAGCGGAGACCTACGAGCAGTACTTC; CDR3 protein: CASKLGLAETYEQYF
V gene: TRBV27; J gene: TRBJ1-5; clone size: -; D gene: -; CDR3 DNA: TGTGCCAGCAGTTTACGCGGCCAGTATCAGCCCCAGCATTTT; CDR3 protein: CASSLRGQYQPQHF
V gene: TRBV2; J gene: TRBJ2-1; clone size: -; D gene: -; CDR3 DNA: TGTGCCAGCTCGTGGCGCAATGAGCAGTTCTTC; CDR3 protein: CASSWRNEQFF
V gene: TRBV5-6; J gene: TRBJ2-3; clone size: many; D gene: -; CDR3 DNA: TGTGCCAGCAGCTTGCGGCAGGCTAGAGATACGCAGTATTTT; CDR3 protein: CASSLRQARDTQYF